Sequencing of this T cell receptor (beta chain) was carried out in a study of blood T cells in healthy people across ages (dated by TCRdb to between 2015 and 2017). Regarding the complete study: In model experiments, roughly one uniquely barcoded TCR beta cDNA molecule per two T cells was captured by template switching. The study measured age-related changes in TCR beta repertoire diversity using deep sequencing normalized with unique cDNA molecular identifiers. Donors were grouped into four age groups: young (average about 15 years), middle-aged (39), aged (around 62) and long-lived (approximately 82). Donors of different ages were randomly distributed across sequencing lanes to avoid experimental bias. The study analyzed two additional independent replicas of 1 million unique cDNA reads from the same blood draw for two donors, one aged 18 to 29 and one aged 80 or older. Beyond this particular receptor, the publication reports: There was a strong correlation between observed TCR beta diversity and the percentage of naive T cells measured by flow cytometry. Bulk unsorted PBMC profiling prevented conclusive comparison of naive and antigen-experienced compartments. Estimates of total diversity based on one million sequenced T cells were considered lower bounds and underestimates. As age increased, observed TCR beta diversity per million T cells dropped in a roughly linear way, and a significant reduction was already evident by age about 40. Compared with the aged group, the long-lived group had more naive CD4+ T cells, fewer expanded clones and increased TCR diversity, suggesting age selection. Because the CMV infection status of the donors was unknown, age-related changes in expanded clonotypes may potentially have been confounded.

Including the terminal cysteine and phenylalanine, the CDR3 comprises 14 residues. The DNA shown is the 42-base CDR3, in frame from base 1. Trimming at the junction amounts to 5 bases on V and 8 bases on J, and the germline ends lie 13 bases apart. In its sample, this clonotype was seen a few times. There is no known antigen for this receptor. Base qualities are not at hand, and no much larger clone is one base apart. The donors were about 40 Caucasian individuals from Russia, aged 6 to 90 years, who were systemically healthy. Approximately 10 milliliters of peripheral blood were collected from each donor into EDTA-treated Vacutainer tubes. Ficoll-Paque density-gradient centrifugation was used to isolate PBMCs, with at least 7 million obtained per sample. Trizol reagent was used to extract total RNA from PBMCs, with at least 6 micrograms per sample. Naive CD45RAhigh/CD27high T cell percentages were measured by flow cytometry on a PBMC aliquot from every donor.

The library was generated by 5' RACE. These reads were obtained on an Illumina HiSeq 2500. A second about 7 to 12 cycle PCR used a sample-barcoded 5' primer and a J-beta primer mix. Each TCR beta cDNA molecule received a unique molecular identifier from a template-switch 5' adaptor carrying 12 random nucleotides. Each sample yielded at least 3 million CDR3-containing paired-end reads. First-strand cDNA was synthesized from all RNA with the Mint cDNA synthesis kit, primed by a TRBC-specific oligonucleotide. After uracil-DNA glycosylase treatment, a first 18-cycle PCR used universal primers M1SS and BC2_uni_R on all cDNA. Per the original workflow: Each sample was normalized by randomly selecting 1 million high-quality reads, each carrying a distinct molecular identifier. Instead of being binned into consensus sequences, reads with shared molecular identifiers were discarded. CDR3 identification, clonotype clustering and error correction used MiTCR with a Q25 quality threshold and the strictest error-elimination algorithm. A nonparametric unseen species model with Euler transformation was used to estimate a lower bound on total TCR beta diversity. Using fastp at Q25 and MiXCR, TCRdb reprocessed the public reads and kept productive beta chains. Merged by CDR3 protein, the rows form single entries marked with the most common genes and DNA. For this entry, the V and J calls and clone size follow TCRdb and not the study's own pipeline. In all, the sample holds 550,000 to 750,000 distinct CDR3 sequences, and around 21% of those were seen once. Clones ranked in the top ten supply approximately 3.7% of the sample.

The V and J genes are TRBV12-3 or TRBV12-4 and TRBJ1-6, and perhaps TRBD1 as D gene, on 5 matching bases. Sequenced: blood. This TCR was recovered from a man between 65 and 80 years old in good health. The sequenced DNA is TGTGCCAGCAGTATTCAGGGTTTGGATTCACCCCTCCACTTT. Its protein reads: CASSIQGLDSPLHF.